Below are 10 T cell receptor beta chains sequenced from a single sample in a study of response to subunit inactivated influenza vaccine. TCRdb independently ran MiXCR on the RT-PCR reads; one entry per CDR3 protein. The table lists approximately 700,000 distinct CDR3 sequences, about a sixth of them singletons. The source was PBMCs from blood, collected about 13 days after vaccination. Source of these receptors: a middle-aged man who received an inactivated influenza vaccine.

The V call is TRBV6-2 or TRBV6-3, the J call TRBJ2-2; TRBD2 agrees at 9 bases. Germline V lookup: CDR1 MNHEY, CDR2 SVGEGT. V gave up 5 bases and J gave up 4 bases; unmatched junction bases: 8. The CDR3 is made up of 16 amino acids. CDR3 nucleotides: TGTGCCAGCAGTAGAGCTAGCGGGACTTTCACCGGGGAGCTGTTTTTT. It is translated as CASSRASGTFTGELFF.

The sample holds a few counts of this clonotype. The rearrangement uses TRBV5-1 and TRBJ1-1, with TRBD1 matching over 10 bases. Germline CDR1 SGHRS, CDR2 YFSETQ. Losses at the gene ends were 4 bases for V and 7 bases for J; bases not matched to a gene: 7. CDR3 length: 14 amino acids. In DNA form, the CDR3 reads TGCGCCAGCAGCGCTCAGGACAGGGGGGTTGAAGCTTTCTTT. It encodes CASSAQDRGVEAFF.

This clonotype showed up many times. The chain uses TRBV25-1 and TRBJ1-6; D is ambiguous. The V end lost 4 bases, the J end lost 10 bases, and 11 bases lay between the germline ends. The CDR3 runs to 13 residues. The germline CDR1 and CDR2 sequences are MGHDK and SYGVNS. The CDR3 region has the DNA TGTGCCAGCAGTGCCGGTAATAGGTCACCCCTCCACTTT. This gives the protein CASSAGNRSPLHF.

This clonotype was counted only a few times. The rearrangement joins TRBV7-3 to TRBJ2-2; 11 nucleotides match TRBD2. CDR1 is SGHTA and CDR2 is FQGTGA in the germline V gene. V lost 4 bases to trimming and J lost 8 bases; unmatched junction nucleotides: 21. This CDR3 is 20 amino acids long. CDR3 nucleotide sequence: TGTGCCAGCAGCTCATACTACGATCCGCTACTAGCGGGAGTCTCAGGGGAGCTGTTTTTT. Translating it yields CASSSYYDPLLAGVSGELFF.

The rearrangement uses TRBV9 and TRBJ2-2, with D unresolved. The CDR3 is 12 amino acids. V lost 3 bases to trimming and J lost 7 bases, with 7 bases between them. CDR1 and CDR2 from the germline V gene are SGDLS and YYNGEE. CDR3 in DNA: TGTGCCAGCAGCGCCGAGATCGGGGAGCTGTTTTTT. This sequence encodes CASSAEIGELFF.

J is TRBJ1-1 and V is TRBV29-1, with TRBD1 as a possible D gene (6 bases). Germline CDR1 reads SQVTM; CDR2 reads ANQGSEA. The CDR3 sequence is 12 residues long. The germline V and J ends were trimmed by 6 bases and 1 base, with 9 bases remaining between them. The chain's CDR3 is CSVGGGNTEAFF. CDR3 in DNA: TGCAGCGTGGGAGGGGGGAACACTGAAGCTTTCTTT.

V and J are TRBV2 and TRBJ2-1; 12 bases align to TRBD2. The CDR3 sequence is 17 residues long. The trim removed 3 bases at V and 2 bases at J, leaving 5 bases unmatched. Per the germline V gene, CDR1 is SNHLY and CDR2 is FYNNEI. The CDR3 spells CASSDGASGRAYNEQFF. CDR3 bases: TGTGCCAGCAGTGACGGGGCTAGCGGGAGGGCCTACAATGAGCAGTTCTTC. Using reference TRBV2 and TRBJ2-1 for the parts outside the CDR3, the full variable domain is EPEVTQTPSHQVTQMGQEVILRCVPISNHLYFYWYRQILGQKVEFLVSFYNNEISEKSEIFDDQFSVERPDGSNFTLKIRSTKLEDSAMYFCASSDGASGRAYNEQFFGPGTRLTVL.

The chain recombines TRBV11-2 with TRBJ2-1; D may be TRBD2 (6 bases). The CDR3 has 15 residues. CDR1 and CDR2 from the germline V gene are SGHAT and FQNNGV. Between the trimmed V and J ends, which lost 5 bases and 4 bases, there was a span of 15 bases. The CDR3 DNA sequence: TGTGCCAGCAGCACAACCCCGACTAGTTACAATGAGCAGTTCTTC. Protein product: CASSTTPTSYNEQFF.

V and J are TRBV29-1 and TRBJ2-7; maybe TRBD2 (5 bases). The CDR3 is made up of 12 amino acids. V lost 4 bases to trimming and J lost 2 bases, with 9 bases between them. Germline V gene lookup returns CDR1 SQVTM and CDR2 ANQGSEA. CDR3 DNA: TGCAGCGTTGTCGAGGGCCCCTACGAGCAGTACTTC. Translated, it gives CSVVEGPYEQYF.

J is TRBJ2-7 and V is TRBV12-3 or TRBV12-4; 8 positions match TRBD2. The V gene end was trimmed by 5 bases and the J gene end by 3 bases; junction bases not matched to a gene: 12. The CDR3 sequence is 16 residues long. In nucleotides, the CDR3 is TGTGCCAGCAGTCCCTCTTATCGGGGGGGCCACTACGAGCAGTACTTC. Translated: CASSPSYRGGHYEQYF.